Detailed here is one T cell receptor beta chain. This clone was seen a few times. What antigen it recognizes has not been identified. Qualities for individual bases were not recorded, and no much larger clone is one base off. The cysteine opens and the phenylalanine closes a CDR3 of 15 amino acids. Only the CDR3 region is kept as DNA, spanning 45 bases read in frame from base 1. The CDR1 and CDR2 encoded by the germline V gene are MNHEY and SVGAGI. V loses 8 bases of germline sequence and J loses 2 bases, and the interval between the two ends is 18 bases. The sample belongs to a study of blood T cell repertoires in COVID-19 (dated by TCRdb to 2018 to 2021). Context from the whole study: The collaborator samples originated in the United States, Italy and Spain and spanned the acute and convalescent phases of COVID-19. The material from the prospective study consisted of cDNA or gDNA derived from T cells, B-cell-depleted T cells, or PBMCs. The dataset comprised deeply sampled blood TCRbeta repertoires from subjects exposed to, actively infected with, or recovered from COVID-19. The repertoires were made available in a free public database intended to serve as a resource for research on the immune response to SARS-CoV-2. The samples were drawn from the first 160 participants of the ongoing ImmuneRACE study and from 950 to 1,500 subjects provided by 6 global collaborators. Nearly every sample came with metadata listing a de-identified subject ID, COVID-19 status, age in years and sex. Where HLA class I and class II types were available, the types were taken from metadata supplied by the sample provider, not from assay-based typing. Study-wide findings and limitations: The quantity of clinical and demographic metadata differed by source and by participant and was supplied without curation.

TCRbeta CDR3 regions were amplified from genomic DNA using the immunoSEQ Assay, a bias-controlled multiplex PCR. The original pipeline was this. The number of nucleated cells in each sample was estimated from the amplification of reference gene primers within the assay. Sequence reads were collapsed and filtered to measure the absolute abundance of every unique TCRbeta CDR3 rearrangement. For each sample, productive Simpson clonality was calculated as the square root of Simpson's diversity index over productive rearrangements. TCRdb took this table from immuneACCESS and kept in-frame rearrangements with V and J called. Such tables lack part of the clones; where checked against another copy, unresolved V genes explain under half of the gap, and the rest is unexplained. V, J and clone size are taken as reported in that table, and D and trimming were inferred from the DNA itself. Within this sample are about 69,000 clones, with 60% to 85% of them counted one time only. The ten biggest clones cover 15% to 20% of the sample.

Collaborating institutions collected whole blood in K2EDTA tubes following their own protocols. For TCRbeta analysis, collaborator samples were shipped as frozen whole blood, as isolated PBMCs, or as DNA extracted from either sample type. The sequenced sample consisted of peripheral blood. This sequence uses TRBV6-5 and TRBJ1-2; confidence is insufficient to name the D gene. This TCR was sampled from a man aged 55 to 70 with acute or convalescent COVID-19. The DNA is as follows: TGTGCCAGCCTGGGCTCCATCCGGCACAACTATGGCTACACCTTC. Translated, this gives CASLGSIRHNYGYTF.